These 21 T cell receptor beta chains were sequenced from one sample in a study of blood T cell repertoires in COVID-19. Clones were read by immunoSEQ multiplex PCR, and TCRdb kept only the in-frame ones, dropping some. The profile shows 390,000 or so clones, 85% to 90% of them singletons. The sample was peripheral blood. These receptors were collected from a young man with active or convalescent COVID-19.

V gene TRBV7-8 combines with J gene TRBJ2-7; the D gene is possibly TRBD1 (5 bases). V was pared by 0 bases and J by 4 bases, with 10 bases between. This CDR3 contains 14 residues. Germline CDR1 reads SGHVS; CDR2 reads FQNEAQ. This CDR3 reads CASSLAGRVYEQYF. CDR3 nucleotides: TGTGCCAGCAGCTTAGCTGGCAGGGTGTACGAGCAGTACTTC. The full variable domain, with the rest looked up from reference TRBV7-8 and TRBJ2-7, is GAGVSQSPRYKVAKRGQDVALRCDPISGHVSLFWYQQALGQGPEFLTYFQNEAQLDKSGLPSDRFFAERPEGSVSTLKIQRTQQEDSAVYLCASSLAGRVYEQYFGPGTRLTVT.

The rearrangement joins TRBV15 to TRBJ1-4, with D tentatively TRBD1 (6 bases). CDR1 and CDR2 from the germline V gene are LNHNV and YYDKDF (reference sequence). This CDR3 region has 19 residues. The germline V and J ends were trimmed by 0 bases and 0 bases, with 17 bases remaining between them. CDR3 region: CATSRDPPSGAATNEKLFF. The CDR3 nucleotides are TGTGCCACCAGCAGAGATCCCCCCTCAGGGGCAGCAACTAATGAAAAACTGTTTTTT.

The chain links TRBV3-1 (or the pseudogene TRBV3-2) to TRBJ2-3; TRBD2 might be the D (6 bases). This CDR3 spans 17 amino acids. Germline V gene sequence: CDR1 LGHDT, CDR2 YNNKEL (reference sequence). V was clipped by 4 bases and J by 1 base, with 18 bases between them. The CDR3 loop is CASSLGVYGGGTDTQYF. In DNA form, the CDR3 reads TGTGCCAGCAGCCTTGGTGTGTACGGCGGGGGCACAGATACGCAGTATTTT.

This rearrangement joins TRBV6-5 to TRBJ1-1, with a possible D match to TRBD1 (5 bases). The CDR3 is 15 amino acids. Germline V gene data show CDR1 as MNHEY and CDR2 as SVGAGI. Between the trimmed V and J ends, which lost 1 base and 0 bases, there was a span of 9 bases. The CDR3 DNA is TGTGCCAGCAGTTACTTTGGGGGGATGAACACTGAAGCTTTCTTT. It codes for CASSYFGGMNTEAFF.

The V gene is TRBV4-3, the J gene TRBJ1-6, with TRBD1 identical over 10 bases. This CDR3 has 16 amino acids. Germline lookup yields CDR1 LGHNA and CDR2 YSLEER. Trimming took 0 bases from V and 12 from J; bases not matched to a gene: 8. The CDR3 loop is CASSQDQGTGDLPLHF. CDR3 bases: TGCGCCAGCAGCCAAGATCAGGGGACAGGGGATTTACCCCTCCACTTT.

V and J are TRBV4-3 and TRBJ2-7; 7 nucleotides align to TRBD1. The germline V gene encodes CDR1 LGHNA and CDR2 YSLEER. The CDR3 is 15 residues long. Trimming cost V 1 base and J 3 bases; bases outside gene matches: 6. Here the CDR3 DNA reads TGCGCCAGCAGCCAAGGCCCGGGACAGAGCTACGAGCAGTACTTC. Its protein product is CASSQGPGQSYEQYF.

The rearrangement links TRBV15 to TRBJ2-2; D not certain. The CDR3 has 12 amino acids. The V end lost 1 base, the J end lost 8 bases, and 5 bases lay between the germline ends. Germline CDR1 reads LNHNV; CDR2 reads YYDKDF (reference sequence). The CDR3 region is CATSRGLGELFF. CDR3 bases: TGTGCCACCAGCAGAGGACTTGGGGAGCTGTTTTTT.

In its sample, this clone was seen a few times. The chain couples TRBV20-1 to TRBJ2-3; 12 bases line up with TRBD2. Germline V lookup: CDR1 DFQATT, CDR2 SNEGSKA (reference sequence). Trimming at V came to 3 bases and at J to 2 bases, leaving 6 bases not matched to a gene. This CDR3 is built from 16 residues. In DNA form, the CDR3 reads TGCAGTGCTAGTAAAACTAGCGGGAGGCCCACAGATACGCAGTATTTT. It encodes CSASKTSGRPTDTQYF.

The CDR3 reads CASSQDRVAGNTIYF. The DNA for the CDR3 is TGCGCCAGCAGCCAGGACAGGGTAGCAGGAAACACCATATATTTT. The chain has TRBV4-3 and TRBJ1-3, with 8 bases lining up with TRBD1. J lost 4 bases, V lost 3 bases, and 5 bases had no gene match. This CDR3 is 15 amino acids long. Germline CDR1 and CDR2: LGHNA and YSLEER.

This clone was detected only once. The rearrangement uses TRBV5-1 and TRBJ2-7; 11 bases fit TRBD2. V shed 7 bases and J 1 base; nucleotides not matched to a gene: 1. The CDR3 runs to 13 residues. The V gene's germline CDR1 is SGHRS and CDR2 YFSETQ. The CDR3 DNA follows: TGCGCCAGCGGACTAGCGGGTTCCTACGAGCAGTACTTC. Protein: CASGLAGSYEQYF.

The chain uses TRBV14 and TRBJ2-2; 7 nucleotides line up with TRBD2. Germline loops: CDR1 SGHDN, CDR2 FVKESK. Trimming at V came to 6 bases and at J to 4 bases, leaving 8 bases not matched to a gene. This CDR3 has 15 amino acids. CDR3 amino acids: CASRPSGTGTGELFF. In DNA form, the CDR3 reads TGTGCCAGCAGACCGAGCGGGACGGGCACCGGGGAGCTGTTTTTT. Complete variable domain (other parts from reference TRBV14 and TRBJ2-2): EAGVTQFPSHSVIEKGQTVTLRCDPISGHDNLYWYRRVMGKEIKFLLHFVKESKQDESGMPNNRFLAERTGGTYSTLKVQPAELEDSGVYFCASRPSGTGTGELFFGEGSRLTVL.

The chain couples TRBV6-2 or TRBV6-3 to TRBJ2-1; 9 nucleotides align to TRBD2. Germline CDR1 MNHEY, CDR2 SVGEGT. This CDR3 is built from 15 residues. Trimming took 6 bases from V and 4 from J; bases not matched to a gene: 7. CDR3 sequence (DNA): TGTGCCAGCAGCAATAGCGGGAGAGGGTACAATGAGCAGTTCTTC. Translating gives CASSNSGRGYNEQFF.

The V gene is TRBV5-4, the J gene TRBJ2-7, with 10 bases aligning to TRBD1. The germline CDR1 and CDR2 sequences are SGHNT and YYREEE (reference sequence). The CDR3 loop spans 15 amino acids. V trimming: 4 bases; J trimming: 0 bases; junction bases outside the gene matches: 4. The CDR3 loop is CASSPGQGFSYEQYF. DNA of the CDR3: TGTGCCAGCAGCCCGGGACAGGGGTTCTCCTACGAGCAGTACTTC.

This sequence joins TRBV7-9 and TRBJ2-2; unclear D gene. The germline V gene has CDR1 SEHNR and CDR2 FQNEAQ (reference sequence). Trimming removed 1 base from V and 0 bases from J, with 9 bases in between. The CDR3 is 16 amino acids. Written as DNA, the CDR3 is TGTGCCAGCAGCTTAGGGCAGGCTTCGAACACCGGGGAGCTGTTTTTT. Translated, it gives CASSLGQASNTGELFF.

The chain links TRBV18 to TRBJ2-1; TRBD1 agrees at 10 bases. The CDR3 runs to 14 residues. The V segment lost 3 bases and the J segment 7 bases; nucleotides outside the gene matches: 3. Per the germline V gene, CDR1 is KGHSH and CDR2 is LQKENI. Here the CDR3 DNA reads TGTGCCAGCTCACCCCGGGACAGGGGTAATGAGCAGTTCTTC. Amino acids: CASSPRDRGNEQFF.

The chain joins TRBV4-1 to TRBJ1-5; D is unresolved. V dropped 4 bases and J dropped 1 base, with 17 bases sitting between them. This CDR3 is 17 amino acids long. Germline V CDR1 and CDR2: MGHRA, YSYEKL. The chain's CDR3 is CASSLGYGVGSNQPQHF. Here the CDR3 DNA reads TGCGCCAGCAGCCTAGGGTACGGGGTGGGGAGCAATCAGCCCCAGCATTTT.

The sample holds one count of this clone. This rearrangement joins TRBV9 to TRBJ1-2, with a tentative D call TRBD1 (6 bases). In germline, CDR1 is SGDLS, CDR2 YYNGEE. Trimming took 0 bases from V and 0 from J, leaving 9 bases between them. The CDR3 is made up of 15 amino acids. Written as DNA, the CDR3 is TGTGCCAGCAGCGTAGGTCAGGGGCCTAACTATGGCTACACCTTC. As protein: CASSVGQGPNYGYTF.

This clone was seen a few times. The chain recombines TRBV6-5 with TRBJ1-3; possible D gene TRBD1, 6 bases. CDR3 size: 14 residues. Germline CDR1 and CDR2: MNHEY and SVGAGI. Trimming took 7 bases from V and 5 from J, leaving 15 bases between them. The DNA of the CDR3 is TGTGCCAGCAACCCGTTAACAGGGCGAAACACCATATATTTT. Its protein is CASNPLTGRNTIYF.

V is TRBV9 and J is TRBJ2-1; 7 nucleotides match TRBD2. CDR1 is SGDLS, CDR2 YYNGEE, per germline. V was clipped by 3 bases and J by 0 bases; unmatched bases: 3. This CDR3 contains 15 residues. The CDR3 spells CASSGGGSSYNEQFF. As DNA, the CDR3 is TGTGCCAGCAGCGGGGGCGGGAGCTCCTACAATGAGCAGTTCTTC.

The J gene is TRBJ1-2, the V gene TRBV6-1; possible D gene TRBD1, 5 bases. Germline V CDR1 and CDR2: MNHNS, SASEGT. Trimming took 3 bases from V and 0 from J, leaving 8 bases between them. CDR3 length: 14 residues. The CDR3 here is CASSEGGANYGYTF. The CDR3, as DNA: TGTGCCAGCAGTGAGGGGGGAGCTAACTATGGCTACACCTTC.

This clone was detected only once. The chain joins TRBV11-1 to TRBJ1-1; D is possibly TRBD1 (6 bases). Trimming left V 5 bases short and J 4 bases short, with 17 bases between. This CDR3 region has 15 residues. The V gene's germline CDR1 is SGHAT and CDR2 FQDESV (reference sequence). The CDR3 here is CASSRIPGQLTEAFF. CDR3 sequence (DNA): TGTGCCAGCAGCCGCATTCCAGGACAGCTCACTGAAGCTTTCTTT.